The following is a T cell receptor beta chain sequence with its context. Original handling: Estimated nucleated cell counts came from reference gene primer amplification. Method: immunoSEQ multiplex PCR; TCRdb's copy keeps in-frame clones and lacks some. Clonal size and the V and J genes are those of that table, whereas D and trimming came from the DNA. The sample includes 190,000 or so clones, 80% to 90% seen only once; the top ten take 1.2%. The record originates from a study of blood T cell repertoires in COVID-19. Study at large: PBMCs, B-cell-depleted T cells, or T cells were the source of the cDNA or gDNA that made up the material.

CDR1 SGHRS and CDR2 YFSETQ come from the germline V gene. Trimming took 5 bases from V and 8 from J; bases not matched to a gene: 9. The CDR3 has 14 amino acids. Adults between roughly 18 and 95 years of age took part from 20 to 25 US areas. Donors in Cohort 3 counted as recovered after two negative PCRs, clearance, or symptom resolution. The sample consisted of PBMCs or T cells enriched from blood (not recorded which). The sequence was obtained from a man younger than 45 who had recovered from COVID-19. This rearrangement joins TRBV5-1 to TRBJ1-4; 7 positions agree with TRBD1. CDR3 sequence: CASSLGGAGEKLFF. CDR3 coding DNA: TGCGCCAGCAGTTTAGGGGGCGCGGGGGAAAAACTGTTTTTT.